These 10 T cell receptor beta chains came from one sample sequenced in a study of T cell changes during pregnancy in multiple sclerosis. Profiling relied on immunoSEQ multiplex PCR, and the TCRdb table lists in-frame clones only, not all of them. The sample comprises more than 65,000 clones, 80% to 90% of which are singletons, and about 3.5% rests with the top ten. This sample comprised peripheral blood, obtained before pregnancy. These receptors were collected from a female donor with multiple sclerosis, enrolled in a pregnancy study.

The chain uses TRBV9 and TRBJ2-7; tentative D call: TRBD2 (6 bases). Germline V CDR1 and CDR2: SGDLS, YYNGEE. The germline V and J ends were trimmed by 0 bases and 6 bases, with 13 bases remaining between them. The CDR3 runs to 14 residues. For the CDR3, the DNA is TGTGCCAGCAGCGTAGAGTCGGCGGGGTCCGAGCAGTACTTC. Residues: CASSVESAGSEQYF. Using reference TRBV9 and TRBJ2-7 for the parts outside the CDR3, the full variable domain is DSGVTQTPKHLITATGQRVTLRCSPRSGDLSVYWYQQSLDQGLQFLIQYYNGEERAKGNILERFSAQQFPDLHSELNLSSLELGDSALYFCASSVESAGSEQYFGPGTRLTVT.

The gene calls are TRBV7-2 and TRBJ2-2; maybe TRBD2 (5 bases). Between the trimmed V and J ends, which lost 0 bases and 8 bases, there was a span of 10 bases. The length of the CDR3 is 14 residues. Looked up from germline, CDR1 is SGHTA and CDR2 is FQGNSA. CDR3 DNA: TGTGCCAGCAGCTTAGCCAGGACGGGGGGGGAGCTGTTTTTT. It encodes CASSLARTGGELFF.

V usage is TRBV7-2 and J usage is TRBJ2-7; 11 nucleotides align to TRBD1. The CDR3 length is 14 residues. Unmatched junction bases numbered 2, after V lost 2 bases and J lost 5 bases. Germline V gene data show CDR1 as SGHTA and CDR2 as FQGNSA. The CDR3 sequence: CASSLRTGGNEQYF. The CDR3 coding sequence is TGTGCCAGCAGCTTACGGACAGGGGGCAACGAGCAGTACTTC.

The chain employs TRBV5-6 and TRBJ2-5; 8 positions match TRBD2. The junction had 2 bases not matched to a gene; V was cut back by 3 bases and J by 1 base. The CDR3 has 14 residues. Germline V gene data show CDR1 as SGHDT and CDR2 as YYEEEE. The chain's CDR3 is CASSSGTSQETQYF. Written as DNA, the CDR3 is TGTGCCAGCAGCTCCGGGACTAGCCAAGAGACCCAGTACTTC.

This clone was counted a single time. This chain connects TRBV4-1 to TRBJ1-1, with TRBD1 identical over 10 bases. The CDR3 is 15 amino acids. Germline-derived CDR1 and CDR2 are MGHRA and YSYEKL. V gave up 3 bases and J gave up 3 bases; unmatched junction bases: 4. The CDR3 DNA reads TGCGCCAGCAGCCACCCAGGACAGGGGGACACTGAAGCTTTCTTT. Protein sequence: CASSHPGQGDTEAFF.

The chain recombines TRBV5-4 with TRBJ2-1, with TRBD2 identical over 8 bases. CDR3 length: 16 residues. From germline, CDR1 is SGHNT and CDR2 YYREEE (reference sequence). V was clipped by 2 bases and J by 0 bases; unmatched bases: 4. Here the CDR3 reads CASSFGGGSSYNEQFF. CDR3 nucleotide sequence: TGTGCCAGCAGCTTCGGCGGGGGGAGCTCCTACAATGAGCAGTTCTTC. Variable domain in full (rest from reference TRBV5-4 and TRBJ2-1): ETGVTQSPTHLIKTRGQQVTLRCSSQSGHNTVSWYQQALGQGPQFIFQYYREEENGRGNFPPRFSGLQFPNYSSELNVNALELDDSALYLCASSFGGGSSYNEQFFGPGTRLTVL.

V gene TRBV27 combines with J gene TRBJ2-7; 7 bases line up with TRBD1. Germline assignment: CDR1 MNHEY and CDR2 SMNVEV (reference sequence). Germline trimming cut 2 bases from V and 2 bases from J; bases unmatched to any gene: 0. The CDR3 loop spans 13 amino acids. The DNA of the CDR3 is TGTGCCAGCAGTTTAGGGACAGCCTACGAGCAGTACTTC. It is translated as CASSLGTAYEQYF.

V gene TRBV14 combines with J gene TRBJ1-1; a weak D match, TRBD1 (6 bases). The CDR3 spans 14 residues. Trimming pared 0 bases from V and 8 bases from J, leaving 13 bases between. The V gene's germline CDR1 is SGHDN and CDR2 FVKESK. CDR3 coding DNA: TGTGCCAGCAGCCAAGATAGACAGGCGCCCGAAGCTTTCTTT. This gives the protein CASSQDRQAPEAFF.

V and J are TRBV12-5 and TRBJ1-2; 8 bases are a match to TRBD1. Germline CDR1 is LGHNT and CDR2 is FRNRAP. V shed 3 bases, J shed 7 bases, and the junction held 19 bases outside the gene matches. The CDR3 length is 18 residues. The CDR3, as DNA: TGTGCTAGTGGTTTCCTCCGGGACAGGATTGGGTCCGGGGTTGGCTACACCTTC. Translated, it gives CASGFLRDRIGSGVGYTF.

The J gene is TRBJ2-7, the V gene TRBV18; 9 nucleotides line up with TRBD2. In germline, CDR1 is KGHSH, CDR2 LQKENI. Trimming took 1 base from V and 3 from J; bases not matched to a gene: 7. This CDR3 region has 16 residues. CDR3 DNA: TGTGCCAGCTCACCACGGAGTGGGCGGGAGGGCTACGAGCAGTACTTC. Encoded protein: CASSPRSGREGYEQYF.